The rows below give T cell receptor beta chains drawn from one sample of a study of regulatory T cells in long-lasting Graves disease. TCRdb independently ran MiXCR on the multiplex PCR reads; one entry per CDR3 protein. The profile shows 350,000 to 500,000 distinct CDR3 sequences, around 20% of them singletons. This material consisted of peripheral blood mononuclear cells (PBMCs), taken when the disease was refractory, from a patient treated with antithyroid drugs. All receptors come from a female donor with Graves disease. Both conserved end residues are part of each CDR3. Fields, in order: clone size, J gene, D gene, CDR3 length, V gene, CDR3 protein, CDR3 DNA. The D gene is left open where the match is weak. Only some rows state a clone size, as once, few, many or a class for expanded clones.

>many|TRBJ1-1|.|14|TRBV27
CASSFDSMNTEAFF
TGTGCCAGCAGTTTTGACAGCATGAACACTGAAGCTTTCTTT
>.|TRBJ2-7|.|11|TRBV20-1
CSAAGSYEQYF
TGCAGTGCGGCGGGGTCCTACGAGCAGTACTTC
>many|TRBJ2-7|.|15|TRBV6-5
CASSSRQGRGYEQYF
TGTGCCAGCAGTTCGCGTCAGGGGAGAGGGTACGAGCAGTACTTC
>.|TRBJ2-3|.|15|TRBV5-1
CASSLEAVPTDTQYF
TGCGCCAGCAGCTTGGAGGCGGTACCTACAGATACGCAGTATTTT
>.|TRBJ2-3|.|15|TRBV6-2/TRBV6-3
CASSLGGLSTDTQYF
TGTGCCAGCAGTTTAGGGGGACTAAGCACAGATACGCAGTATTTT
>many|TRBJ2-7|.|18|TRBV7-8
CASSLVAVRRSDPYEQYF
TGTGCCAGCAGCTTAGTAGCAGTCCGACGGAGTGACCCCTACGAGCAGTACTTC
>many|TRBJ1-2|TRBD1|15|TRBV28
CASSPPGQTGYGYTF
TGTGCCAGCAGTCCTCCGGGACAGACTGGCTATGGCTACACCTTC
>many|TRBJ2-4|TRBD2|14|TRBV20-1
CSATPSGSEDIQYF
TGCAGTGCTACCCCTAGCGGGAGTGAAGACATTCAGTACTTC
>many|TRBJ1-2|TRBD1|15|TRBV28
CASSSFLTGDYGYTF
TGTGCCAGCAGTTCCTTTTTGACAGGGGACTATGGCTACACCTTC
>few|TRBJ2-7|TRBD1|15|TRBV29-1
CSVVLLETGGNEQYF
TGCAGCGTTGTGCTGCTAGAGACAGGGGGGAACGAGCAGTACTTC
>.|TRBJ2-1|.|15|TRBV2
CASRVWFRVIDEQFF
TGTGCCAGCAGGGTCTGGTTTAGGGTTATCGATGAGCAGTTCTTC
>many|TRBJ1-4|.|15|TRBV13
CASSNNRAFNEKLFF
TGTGCCAGCAGCAACAACAGGGCCTTTAATGAAAAACTGTTTTTT
>many|TRBJ2-2|.|14|TRBV15
CATNRTEFTGELFF
TGTGCCACCAACCGGACAGAATTCACCGGGGAGCTGTTTTTT
>.|TRBJ2-7|TRBD2|14|TRBV7-9
CASSAAPSGSMLYF
TGTGCCAGCAGCGCCGCTCCTAGCGGGAGTATGTTGTACTTC
>few|TRBJ1-1|.|13|TRBV19
CATSTPPNTEAFF
TGTGCCACCTCGACCCCACCGAACACTGAAGCTTTCTTT
>many|TRBJ1-5|.|14|TRBV12-3/TRBV12-4
CASSLKGSNQPQHF
TGTGCCAGCAGTTTAAAGGGTAGCAATCAGCCCCAGCATTTT
>.|TRBJ1-1|.|15|TRBV28
CASIGMGEENTEAFF
TGTGCCAGTATAGGGATGGGGGAAGAGAACACTGAAGCTTTCTTT
>few|TRBJ2-7|TRBD2|15|TRBV19
CASSPGLAEAYEQYF
TGTGCCAGTAGTCCAGGACTAGCGGAGGCCTACGAGCAGTACTTC
>few|TRBJ2-2|TRBD2|17|TRBV27
CASSLLAGGPLTGELFF
TGTGCCAGCAGTCTTCTAGCGGGAGGGCCATTGACCGGGGAGCTGTTTTTT
>.|TRBJ2-7|.|16|TRBV27
CASRPWRQDSIYEQYF
TGTGCCAGCAGACCCTGGAGGCAGGATAGTATCTACGAGCAGTACTTC
>few|TRBJ2-2|.|14|TRBV2
CASSSGQTPGELFF
TGTGCCAGCAGTTCGGGTCAGACACCCGGGGAGCTGTTTTTT
>.|TRBJ2-3|TRBD1|17|TRBV2
CASRAMTGTGGVDTQYF
TGTGCCAGCAGAGCCATGACTGGGACAGGGGGCGTTGATACGCAGTATTTT
>many|TRBJ1-2|.|12|TRBV2
CASSALDSSYTF
TGTGCCAGCAGCGCTCTCGACAGTAGCTACACCTTC
>.|TRBJ1-5|TRBD1|16|TRBV12-3/TRBV12-4
CASSPSRAGGYQPQHF
TGTGCCAGCAGCCCCTCCCGCGCAGGGGGCTATCAGCCCCAGCATTTT
>many|TRBJ2-2|TRBD1|19|TRBV28
CASSAIRDRGDPNTGELFF
TGTGCCAGCAGTGCAATCCGGGACAGGGGCGACCCTAACACCGGGGAGCTGTTTTTT
>.|TRBJ2-7|TRBD1|13|TRBV20-1
CSARATGTYEQYF
TGCAGTGCTAGGGCGACAGGGACCTACGAGCAGTACTTC
>many|TRBJ1-2|TRBD1|15|TRBV28
CASSSGQGSFYGYTF
TGTGCCAGCAGTTCCGGACAGGGCTCGTTTTATGGCTACACCTTC
>many|TRBJ1-5|.|16|TRBV6-1
CASSEWLIGGNQPQHF
TGTGCCAGCAGTGAATGGCTCATTGGGGGCAATCAGCCCCAGCATTTT
>many|TRBJ1-3|.|17|TRBV2
CASTFKWGGNSGNTIYF
TGTGCCAGCACTTTCAAATGGGGGGGGAACTCTGGAAACACCATATATTTT
>many|TRBJ2-5|.|13|TRBV5-4
CASSFSSSETQYF
TGTGCCAGCAGCTTTTCTTCATCAGAGACCCAGTACTTC
>many|TRBJ1-2|.|14|TRBV28
CASRIPGLQSGYTF
TGTGCCAGCAGGATCCCCGGGTTGCAGTCTGGCTACACCTTC
>.|TRBJ2-2|.|17|TRBV14
CASSQDPQDRYTGELFF
TGTGCCAGCAGCCAAGACCCCCAGGACAGATACACCGGGGAGCTGTTTTTT
>many|TRBJ1-4|.|15|TRBV6-1
CASSPPGATNEKLFF
TGTGCCAGCAGTCCCCCCGGAGCAACTAATGAAAAACTGTTTTTT
>.|TRBJ2-2|.|17|TRBV3-1
CASSQDHSGRVTGELFF
TGTGCCAGCAGCCAAGACCACTCTGGCAGGGTAACCGGGGAGCTGTTTTTT
>few|TRBJ1-2|.|11|TRBV10-3
CAISEGEGYTF
TGTGCCATCAGTGAGGGAGAAGGCTACACCTTC
>once|TRBJ2-7|.|15|TRBV24-1
CATNPRGAGSYEQYF
TGTGCCACCAATCCCCGGGGCGCCGGATCCTACGAGCAGTACTTC
>.|TRBJ2-2|TRBD2|14|TRBV7-6
CASSSTSGIGELFF
TGTGCCAGCAGCTCGACTAGCGGGATCGGGGAGCTGTTTTTT
>.|TRBJ1-1|.|17|TRBV4-1
CASNFRTATTRNTEAFF
TGCGCCAGCAATTTTAGGACAGCGACTACGAGGAACACTGAAGCTTTCTTT
>many|TRBJ1-2|TRBD1|16|TRBV12-3/TRBV12-4
CASSLQDRGKGYGYTF
TGTGCCAGCAGTTTACAGGACAGGGGTAAAGGCTATGGCTACACCTTC
>.|TRBJ1-5|.|15|TRBV12-3/TRBV12-4
CASSADGNSNQPQHF
TGTGCCAGCAGTGCCGACGGGAATAGCAATCAGCCCCAGCATTTT
>.|TRBJ2-7|TRBD1|14|TRBV11-2
CASSTRDRVDELYF
TGTGCCAGCAGCACTAGGGACAGGGTCGACGAGCTGTACTTC